Each of the 32 T cell receptor beta chains below was sequenced from the same sample in a study of T cell responses to AZD1222 COVID-19 vaccine (dated by TCRdb to the early 2020s). The library was built by means of the immunoSEQ multiplex PCR assay. In its TCRdb copy, this immuneACCESS table keeps in-frame sequences only and misses some clones. Where compared with another copy, unresolved V genes explain less than half of these, and the others have no known cause. This sample gives over 100,000 clones in total; about 89% of them show up just once. Together, the top ten hold roughly 4.5% of the sample. This specimen's time point label, per the study, means: about 28 days (+/-7) after the second vaccine dose. Material: peripheral blood, obtained 28 days after the second AZD1222 dose. Receptors originate from an adult who received the AZD1222 COVID-19 vaccine.

This clone is a singleton in its sample. The CDR3, as DNA: TGTGCCAGCAGTTCCGGGCATAACTACGAGCAGTACTTC. Protein: CASSSGHNYEQYF. The rearrangement uses TRBV27 and TRBJ2-7; D uncertain. V was trimmed by 4 bases and J by 3 bases, leaving 10 bases between them. This CDR3 region has 13 residues. Looked up from germline, CDR1 is MNHEY and CDR2 is SMNVEV (reference sequence).

The chain uses TRBV19 and TRBJ1-2, with D possibly matching TRBD1 (5 bases). The ends were cut back, 8 bases at V and 1 base at J, with 20 bases in the middle. The length of the CDR3 is 16 residues. Looked up from germline, CDR1 is LNHDA and CDR2 is SQIVND (reference sequence). For the CDR3, the DNA is TGTGCCAGTCTCCCGGGACCCGGAAGAGGTAACTATGGCTACACCTTC. Protein: CASLPGPGRGNYGYTF. Drawing the rest from reference TRBV19 and TRBJ1-2, the complete variable domain is DGGITQSPKYLFRKEGQNVTLSCEQNLNHDAMYWYRQDPGQGLRLIYYSQIVNDFQKGDIAEGYSVSREKKESFPLTVTSAQKNPTAFYLCASLPGPGRGNYGYTFGSGTRLTVV.

This clone was detected once. This chain connects TRBV11-2 to TRBJ2-7; 8 bases line up with TRBD1. Germline loops: CDR1 SGHAT, CDR2 FQNNGV. V shed 3 bases, J shed 5 bases, and the junction held 9 bases outside the gene matches. The CDR3 is 15 amino acids. In DNA, the CDR3 is TGTGCCAGCAGCTTTGTCGGGGCAGGGGGCGACGAGCAGTACTTC. It encodes CASSFVGAGGDEQYF.

The V and J genes are TRBV3-1 (or the pseudogene TRBV3-2) and TRBJ2-5; 8 nucleotides match TRBD2. CDR3 length: 17 amino acids. From germline, CDR1 is LGHDT and CDR2 YNNKEL (reference sequence). V was pared by 1 base and J by 5 bases, with 12 bases of the junction left unmatched. CDR3 DNA: TGTGCCAGCAGCCAAGGTCCGGGAGGGCCGCGGGGGGAGACCCAGTACTTC. Translated, it gives CASSQGPGGPRGETQYF.

The chain links TRBV6-5 to TRBJ2-7, with a possible D match to TRBD2 (5 bases). The CDR3 runs 14 residues. The germline gives CDR1 MNHEY, CDR2 SVGAGI. Trimming stripped 6 bases from V and 5 bases from J, with 17 bases between. The CDR3 sequence is CASRLEGIANEQYF. CDR3 in DNA: TGTGCCAGCAGGCTCGAGGGAATAGCGAACGAGCAGTACTTC.

The J gene is TRBJ1-4, the V gene TRBV4-2; D is uncertain. The CDR3 extends over 13 amino acids. The germline V gene has CDR1 LGHNA and CDR2 YNFKEQ. Trimming stripped 0 bases from V and 6 bases from J, with 5 bases between. CDR3: CASSQEGDEKLFF. CDR3 sequence (DNA): TGTGCCAGCAGCCAAGAAGGAGATGAAAAACTGTTTTTT.

The sample holds one count of this clone. The rearrangement joins TRBV5-1 to TRBJ2-1; 7 positions match TRBD2. CDR1 is SGHRS, CDR2 YFSETQ, per germline. The CDR3 has 15 amino acids. J gave up 6 bases and V 4 bases, and 10 bases lay outside the gene matches. Here the CDR3 reads CASSRVGGSSNEQFF. The CDR3 DNA reads as TGCGCCAGCAGCCGCGTGGGCGGGAGCTCCAATGAGCAGTTCTTC.

The chain has TRBV7-2 and TRBJ2-7, with unresolved D. The ends were cut back, 0 bases at V and 1 base at J, with 7 bases in the middle. Germline lookup yields CDR1 SGHTA and CDR2 FQGNSA. This CDR3 has 14 amino acids. CDR3 nucleotides: TGTGCCAGCAGCTTAGCAGGGTCATCCTACGAGCAGTACTTC. This translates into CASSLAGSSYEQYF.

The count of this clone is one. J is TRBJ1-5 and V is TRBV27, with 7 bases lining up with TRBD1. Germline V CDR1 and CDR2: MNHEY, SMNVEV (reference sequence). The CDR3 has 13 residues. CDR3 nucleotides: TGTGTGTCAGGGGGGGGCATCAATCAGCCCCAGCATTTT. This gives the protein CVSGGGINQPQHF.

The rearrangement links TRBV12-3 or TRBV12-4 to TRBJ1-6; D uncertain. Trimming pared 5 bases from V and 10 bases from J, leaving 12 bases between. The CDR3 totals 13 residues. CDR3 coding DNA: TGTGCCAGCAGTATAGGCCTGGGGTCACCCCTCCACTTT. Encoded protein: CASSIGLGSPLHF.

This clone was seen a single time. The V gene is TRBV6-4, the J gene TRBJ2-7, with a tentative D call TRBD2 (5 bases). The V gene lost 2 bases and the J gene lost 1 base, with 24 bases spanning the gap. Germline CDR1 and CDR2: MRHNA and SNTAGT. The CDR3 is 19 residues long. The CDR3 protein is CASSDPEGLRSGRSYEQYF. In DNA form, the CDR3 reads TGTGCCAGCAGTGACCCGGAAGGGCTGCGGAGCGGACGATCCTACGAGCAGTACTTC.

With regard to this clone: The same CDR3 also results from other DNA sequences found in this sample. CDR3 in DNA: TGTGCCATCAGTGAGTCGGCAGGGCGAGACTATGGCTACACCTTC. Translated, it gives CAISESAGRDYGYTF. The chain employs TRBV10-3 and TRBJ1-2; weak D call: TRBD1 (5 bases). The CDR3 runs 15 residues. V lost 0 bases to trimming and J lost 3 bases, with 11 bases between them. Germline values: CDR1 ENHRY, CDR2 SYGVKD.

Points on this clone: Other DNA sequences in the sample encode the same CDR3. This chain uses TRBV6-5 with TRBJ2-7, with a tentative D call TRBD2 (6 bases). The CDR3 totals 15 residues. Germline CDR1 reads MNHEY; CDR2 reads SVGAGI. V was trimmed by 2 bases and J by 2 bases, leaving 13 bases between them. CDR3 residues: CASSYGGTVPYEQYF. The CDR3 bases are TGTGCCAGCAGTTACGGGGGGACGGTACCCTACGAGCAGTACTTC.

This clone turned up a few times. J is TRBJ1-4 and V is TRBV5-3, with unresolved D. TRBV5-3 is filed as an ORF, its function uncertain. This CDR3 contains 14 residues. V was pared by 5 bases and J by 6 bases, with 14 bases between. The CDR3: CARRGRDSYEKLFF. The CDR3 DNA is TGTGCCAGAAGGGGCCGTGATTCCTATGAAAAACTGTTTTTT.

The genes are TRBV7-9 and TRBJ1-5; D might be TRBD1 (5 bases). CDR1 and CDR2 (germline): SEHNR, FQNEAQ (reference sequence). The CDR3 runs 14 residues. V lost 5 bases and J 2 bases, leaving 10 bases between the germline ends. In nucleotides, the CDR3 is TGTGCCAGCAGCGGGGACGAGGGCAATCAGCCCCAGCATTTT. Amino acids: CASSGDEGNQPQHF.

V gene TRBV6-2 or TRBV6-3 combines with J gene TRBJ2-7; 8 nucleotides agree with TRBD1. Trimming removed 2 bases from V and 5 bases from J; junction bases left unmatched: 14. The CDR3 sequence is 17 residues long. The germline V gene encodes CDR1 MNHEY and CDR2 SVGEGT. The CDR3 sequence: CASSYAHPRDRLNEQYF. The CDR3 nucleotides are TGTGCCAGCAGTTACGCCCACCCCCGGGACAGGCTCAACGAGCAGTACTTC.

V gene TRBV27 combines with J gene TRBJ2-3; TRBD2 might be the D (6 bases). Germline V gene lookup returns CDR1 MNHEY and CDR2 SMNVEV (reference sequence). This CDR3 comprises 15 residues. CDR3 loop: CAAGTGVFGTDTQYF. CDR3 bases: TGTGCTGCGGGGACGGGAGTTTTTGGCACAGATACGCAGTATTTT.

This rearrangement joins TRBV2 to TRBJ2-7; the D gene is possibly TRBD2 (6 bases). V was shortened by 3 bases and J by 4 bases, with 19 bases between the two germline ends. CDR1 is SNHLY, CDR2 FYNNEI, per germline. This CDR3 contains 16 residues. In DNA, the CDR3 is TGTGCCAGCAGTGAGGCTTCTAGCGCCAGGGTTTACGAGCAGTACTTC. As protein: CASSEASSARVYEQYF.

This chain links TRBV2 with TRBJ2-3; 11 bases are shared with TRBD2. From germline, CDR1 is SNHLY and CDR2 FYNNEI. CDR3 length: 16 residues. The ends lost 6 bases at V and 2 bases at J; junction bases unmatched: 7. The CDR3 nucleotides are TGTGCCAGCAGCACCGGGACTAGCGGATACACAGATACGCAGTATTTT. It yields the protein CASSTGTSGYTDTQYF.

The V call is TRBV30, the J call TRBJ2-2; D might be TRBD1 (6 bases). This CDR3 has 17 residues. V lost 3 bases, J lost 1 base, and 18 bases lay in between. Germline CDR1 and CDR2: GTSNPN and SVGIG (reference sequence). For the CDR3, the DNA is TGTGCCTGGAGCACAGGGACGGTATCGGGGAACACCGGGGAGCTGTTTTTT. Its protein product is CAWSTGTVSGNTGELFF.

The chain carries TRBV7-9 and TRBJ2-1; D perhaps matches TRBD1 (6 bases). CDR1 and CDR2 (germline): SEHNR, FQNEAQ (reference sequence). The CDR3 runs to 16 residues. V was pared by 6 bases and J by 0 bases, with 15 bases between. As DNA, the CDR3 is TGTGCCAGCAGTGGGGGCTCAGGGTTCTCCTACAATGAGCAGTTCTTC. Its translation: CASSGGSGFSYNEQFF.

The chain is built from TRBV3-1 (or the pseudogene TRBV3-2) and TRBJ2-7; no reliable D call. From germline, CDR1 is LGHDT and CDR2 YNNKEL (reference sequence). The CDR3 length is 14 residues. The germline V and J ends were trimmed by 0 bases and 6 bases, with 12 bases remaining between them. The chain's CDR3 is CASSQEKKVSEQYF. As DNA, the CDR3 is TGTGCCAGCAGCCAAGAAAAAAAAGTTAGCGAGCAGTACTTC.

The chain couples TRBV2 to TRBJ2-1, with D possibly called TRBD1 or TRBD2 (6 bases each). Germline lookup yields CDR1 SNHLY and CDR2 FYNNEI. Deletions cut 4 bases from V and 3 bases from J, with 10 bases between. CDR3 length: 14 residues. The CDR3 DNA is TGTGCCAGCAGTGTCAGGGGAGGCTACAATGAGCAGTTCTTC. This gives the protein CASSVRGGYNEQFF.

The chain links TRBV19 to TRBJ2-7, with a tentative D call TRBD1 (5 bases). Between the trimmed V and J ends, which lost 5 bases and 7 bases, there was a span of 18 bases. Germline values: CDR1 LNHDA, CDR2 SQIVND (reference sequence). The CDR3 has 14 amino acids. CDR3: CASSPGQGSFEQYF. The CDR3 bases are TGTGCCAGTAGTCCTGGACAAGGGTCTTTTGAGCAGTACTTC. Combining the CDR3 with reference TRBV19 and TRBJ2-7 gives the whole variable domain DGGITQSPKYLFRKEGQNVTLSCEQNLNHDAMYWYRQDPGQGLRLIYYSQIVNDFQKGDIAEGYSVSREKKESFPLTVTSAQKNPTAFYLCASSPGQGSFEQYFGPGTRLTVT.

The rearrangement links TRBV10-3 to TRBJ2-7; D may be TRBD2 (5 bases). V shed 0 bases and J shed 0 bases, with 9 bases lying between them. The germline V gene encodes CDR1 ENHRY and CDR2 SYGVKD. The CDR3 has 15 amino acids. In DNA form, the CDR3 reads TGTGCCATCAGTGAGTCAGCGGTAAGCTCCTACGAGCAGTACTTC. Translated, it gives CAISESAVSSYEQYF.

This chain joins TRBV7-2 and TRBJ2-1; D unresolved. The CDR3 runs 17 residues. The germline gives CDR1 SGHTA, CDR2 FQGNSA. V was trimmed by 1 base and J by 2 bases, leaving 15 bases between them. The CDR3 sequence: CASSLEGRTTTYNEQFF. CDR3 nucleotides: TGTGCCAGCAGCTTAGAAGGACGGACCACTACCTACAATGAGCAGTTCTTC. Variable domain in full (rest from reference TRBV7-2 and TRBJ2-1): GAGVSQSPSNKVTEKGKDVELRCDPISGHTALYWYRQSLGQGLEFLIYFQGNSAPDKSGLPSDRFSAERTGGSVSTLTIQRTQQEDSAVYLCASSLEGRTTTYNEQFFGPGTRLTVL.

This clone was counted only a few times. The chain combines TRBV9 with TRBJ1-5, with a tentative D call TRBD1 (5 bases). CDR3 length: 15 amino acids. Germline V gene sequence: CDR1 SGDLS, CDR2 YYNGEE. The V end lost 4 bases, the J end lost 6 bases, and 17 bases lay between the germline ends. This CDR3 reads CASSPGGGLLQPQHF. The DNA of the CDR3 is TGTGCCAGCAGCCCCGGGGGGGGTCTCCTTCAGCCCCAGCATTTT.

The gene calls are TRBV11-3 and TRBJ2-1, with D possibly being TRBD2 (6 bases). V lost 3 bases, J lost 2 bases, and 11 bases lay in between. Germline V gene data show CDR1 as SGHNT and CDR2 as YENEEA. The CDR3 totals 15 residues. For the CDR3, the DNA is TGTGCCAGCAGCTTGTTAGCGGCAACCTACAATGAGCAGTTCTTC. It translates to CASSLLAATYNEQFF. Variable domain in full (rest from reference TRBV11-3 and TRBJ2-1): EAGVVQSPRYKIIEKKQPVAFWCNPISGHNTLYWYLQNLGQGPELLIRYENEEAVDDSQLPKDRFSAERLKGVDSTLKIQPAELGDSAVYLCASSLLAATYNEQFFGPGTRLTVL.

The chain employs TRBV13 and TRBJ1-2; a weak D match, TRBD1 (5 bases). The germline V and J ends were trimmed by 2 bases and 3 bases, with 13 bases remaining between them. The CDR3 runs to 15 residues. Germline V CDR1 and CDR2: PRHDT, FYEKMQ (reference sequence). The CDR3 spells CASSLRGPGDYGYTF. In nucleotides, the CDR3 is TGTGCCAGCAGCTTACGAGGTCCGGGGGACTATGGCTACACCTTC.

V and J are TRBV18 and TRBJ1-2; D is possibly TRBD1 (5 bases). The CDR3 is 12 amino acids. CDR1 is KGHSH and CDR2 is LQKENI in the germline V gene. The V and J ends lost 4 bases and 6 bases respectively, with 9 bases between them. The CDR3 sequence is CASSLSGDGYTF. The CDR3, as DNA: TGTGCCAGCTCACTTTCGGGGGATGGCTACACCTTC.

The V gene is TRBV6-5, the J gene TRBJ2-7; 11 nucleotides line up with TRBD1. V lost 4 bases to trimming and J lost 3 bases; unmatched junction nucleotides: 2. There are 14 residues in the CDR3. CDR1 and CDR2 from the germline V gene are MNHEY and SVGAGI. The CDR3: CASSWDRGYYEQYF. In nucleotides, the CDR3 is TGTGCCAGCAGTTGGGACAGGGGGTACTACGAGCAGTACTTC.

The chain joins TRBV7-9 to TRBJ1-3, with D tentatively TRBD1 (6 bases). The germline V and J ends were trimmed by 6 bases and 4 bases, with 10 bases remaining between them. This CDR3 is 13 amino acids long. Per germline, CDR1 SEHNR and CDR2 FQNEAQ (reference sequence). The CDR3 is CASSQGSGNTIYF. CDR3 sequence (DNA): TGTGCCAGCAGTCAGGGGAGCGGAAACACCATATATTTT.